This TCR beta chain was sequenced for a study of blood T cells in healthy people across ages. CDR3 length: 17 residues. V was cut by 2 bases and J by 0 bases, with 16 bases left in between. The germline CDR1 and CDR2 sequences are SEHNR and FQNEAQ (reference sequence). Concerning this clonotype itself: The antigen is undetermined.

A J-beta primer mix and a sample-barcoded 5' primer were used in a second PCR of about 7 to 12 cycles. With 12 random nucleotides, a template-switch adaptor tagged each individual cDNA molecule. A minimum of 2.5 million CDR3-containing paired-end reads was obtained for each sample. TCRdb processed the 5' RACE reads anew with MiXCR; each CDR3 protein has one entry. Here the sample spans roughly 1,300,000 distinct CDR3 sequences, roughly 60% being singletons. Study results and limitations: Because sorting was not performed, PBMCs prevented conclusive naive versus antigen-experienced comparison. The unknown donor CMV status may have confounded expanded clonotype changes.

The sequencing input was blood. V gene TRBV7-9 combines with J gene TRBJ1-1; D might be TRBD1 (6 bases). The receptor's source is a man between 18 and 35 years old in good health. For the CDR3, the DNA is TGTGCCAGCAGCTTAACCAGGGGTGGCAAGATGAACACTGAAGCTTTCTTT. It specifies CASSLTRGGKMNTEAFF.